A single TCR beta chain is shown here with its context. The read is 3 residues too short to cover the CDR3 end, so that end is filled in from the germline J gene. The data are from a study of T cells in women clearing cervical HPV infection. Whole-study context: Control women cleared a single incident HPV16 infection within 12 months.

Libraries were prepared by immunoSEQ multiplex PCR; TCRdb keeps only in-frame clonotypes and omits some of them. The table gives 40,000 to 60,000 clones; the top ten clones make up 0.95% to 1% of it. This CDR3 region has 14 residues. Germline lookup yields CDR1 ENHRY and CDR2 SYGVKD. The chain links TRBV10-3 to TRBJ1-2; maybe TRBD1 (5 bases). The sequencing input was blood buffy coat. The sequence came from a woman between 18 and 75 years old with a cervical HPV16 infection that either progressed to CIN3+ or cleared (not recorded which). The CDR3 spells CAISEERGASGYTF. The CDR3 bases that were read are TGTGCCATCAGCGAGGAGAGGGGCGCGAGCGGC.